The 8 T cell receptor beta chains below come from one sample, sequenced in a study of blood T cell repertoires in COVID-19. The repertoire was sequenced with immunoSEQ multiplex PCR; TCRdb's copy has only in-frame clones and lacks some. This table has roughly 330,000 clones, about 89% appearing once. Material for sequencing was peripheral blood. The receptors were sampled from a man aged 18 to 29 who had recovered from COVID-19.

The chain uses TRBV25-1 and TRBJ2-1; 12 bases fit TRBD1. The CDR3 is made up of 16 amino acids. Germline trimming cut 4 bases from V and 10 bases from J; bases unmatched to any gene: 11. Germline V gives CDR1 MGHDK, CDR2 SYGVNS. CDR3 protein: CASSAQPGQGAEEQFF. The CDR3 nucleotides are TGTGCCAGCAGTGCACAACCGGGACAGGGGGCTGAAGAGCAGTTCTTC.

The chain employs TRBV24-1 and TRBJ1-1; possibly TRBD1 for D (6 bases). Germline CDR1 reads KGHDR; CDR2 reads SFDVKD. The length of the CDR3 is 11 residues. V lost 6 bases and J lost 10, with 11 bases in between. The chain's CDR3 is CATSTGRTAFF. The CDR3 DNA is TGTGCCACCAGTACAGGGCGGACAGCTTTCTTT.

The chain is built from TRBV9 and TRBJ1-1, with 7 bases identical to TRBD1. This CDR3 has 15 residues. Germline values: CDR1 SGDLS, CDR2 YYNGEE. V lost 3 bases and J lost 0; bases outside the gene matches: 5. The CDR3 sequence is CASSARTGMNTEAFF. For the CDR3, the DNA is TGTGCCAGCAGCGCTAGGACAGGCATGAACACTGAAGCTTTCTTT.

The rearrangement joins TRBV6-5 to TRBJ1-6; TRBD1 agrees at 8 bases. With 2 bases clipped from V and 2 bases from J, the junction kept 2 bases outside the gene matches. Germline values: CDR1 MNHEY, CDR2 SVGAGI. The CDR3 consists of 16 residues. The CDR3 DNA sequence: TGTGCCAGCAGTTACGGACAGGGCCCCTATAATTCACCCCTCCACTTT. Residues: CASSYGQGPYNSPLHF.

The CDR3 region is CASRFSSGRGYEQYF. The CDR3 DNA reads TGTGCAAGTCGCTTCTCTAGCGGGAGAGGTTACGAGCAGTACTTC. This rearrangement joins TRBV12-2 to TRBJ2-7; the table's D call of TRBD2 was not tested on the DNA. TRBV12-2 corresponds to a pseudogene. This CDR3 has 15 residues.

This rearrangement joins TRBV6-5 to TRBJ2-5; D not certain. Germline V gene sequence: CDR1 MNHEY, CDR2 SVGAGI. V was cut by 2 bases and J by 5 bases, with 9 bases left in between. This CDR3 comprises 13 residues. CDR3 bases: TGTGCCAGCAGTTACCAGGCGTGGGAGACCCAGTACTTC. It encodes CASSYQAWETQYF.

This chain uses TRBV7-2 with TRBJ1-4, with 7 bases lining up with TRBD1. The CDR3 spans 15 residues. J lost 0 bases, V lost 3 bases, and 1 base had no gene match. Looked up from germline, CDR1 is SGHTA and CDR2 is FQGNSA. In DNA form, the CDR3 reads TGTGCCAGCAGCTTTACAGGGGCAACTAATGAAAAACTGTTTTTT. Translating gives CASSFTGATNEKLFF.

The chain has TRBV4-1 and TRBJ2-2; possible D gene TRBD1, 6 bases. CDR3 size: 15 residues. Germline CDR1 reads MGHRA; CDR2 reads YSYEKL. The V end was cut by 4 bases, the J end by 7 bases, with 16 bases between. CDR3 in amino acids: CASSPLQGLGGELFF. DNA of the CDR3: TGCGCCAGCAGCCCTTTACAGGGATTGGGCGGGGAGCTGTTTTTT.